The next 2 T cell receptor beta chains were all read from a single sample in a study of T-cell reconstitution after alpha-beta-depleted transplantation in children. Unique molecular identifiers tagged the TCRbeta library. TCRdb used MiXCR to reprocess the PCR reads, holding one entry per CDR3 protein. The sample holds over 100,000 distinct CDR3 sequences, about 9.3% seen once. This specimen consisted of PBMCs, obtained before TCRalphabeta/CD19-depleted stem cell transplant. The receptors stem from a boy between 2 and 10 years old with acute lymphoblastic leukemia, due to receive a stem cell transplant.

This clonotype was counted ten times or more. The chain combines TRBV12-3 or TRBV12-4 with TRBJ2-7, with 7 positions matching TRBD1. The V and J ends lost 5 bases and 3 bases, in that order; junction bases with no gene match: 4. The CDR3 sequence is 13 residues long. DNA for the CDR3: TGTGCCAGCAGTCTCGGGACAGACTACGAGCAGTACTTC. Protein product: CASSLGTDYEQYF.

This chain links TRBV11-2 with TRBJ2-1; maybe TRBD2 (6 bases). The germline gives CDR1 SGHAT, CDR2 FQNNGV. The CDR3 spans 15 residues. The ends were cut back, 5 bases at V and 5 bases at J, with 16 bases in the middle. CDR3 in DNA: TGTGCCAGCAGCCGGGACTTCCCTGAAAACAATGAGCAGTTCTTC. Residues: CASSRDFPENNEQFF.